This T cell receptor (beta chain) was captured in a study of Graves' ophthalmopathy and Graves' hyperthyroidism (dated by TCRdb to between 2018 and 2020). For context, the study as a whole: Peripheral blood was collected before any treatment was given, at the time of initial diagnosis. To tell Graves' ophthalmopathy apart from Graves' hyperthyroidism, and to predict which patients would progress to ophthalmopathy, the study relied on TCR beta repertoire signatures. In total, 120 to 150 blood samples were TCR-sequenced: 40 to 45 ophthalmopathy, 80 or so hyperthyroidism and some 17 hyperthyroidism-to-ophthalmopathy patients. To explore V-J signatures distinguishing ophthalmopathy from hyperthyroidism, a discovery set of about a hundred patients (roughly 44 ophthalmopathy, over 55 stable hyperthyroidism) was enrolled. An independent validation cohort was composed of fewer than 20 hyperthyroidism patients and more than 15 patients who later progressed from hyperthyroidism to ophthalmopathy. T-cell repertoires of thyroid tissue and blood were compared in 5 or 6 hyperthyroidism patients. Following sample collection, hyperthyroidism patients were given methimazole at a starting dose of 30 mg daily, and ophthalmopathy patients were given high-dose intravenous methylprednisolone.

Patients with ophthalmopathy had moderately to severely active disease, with a Clinical Activity Score of 3 or more, a NOSPECS grade of 4 or more, and a disease duration of less than 3 months. Anyone with other autoimmune diseases, uncontrolled infections, pregnancy or lactation was excluded from the study. Diagnosis was based on clinical symptoms, serum thyroxine, TRAb, thyroid ultrasound and orbital computed tomography. Ficoll-Paque density gradient centrifugation was used to isolate PBMCs from about 10 ml of fresh peripheral blood. Trizol reagent was used to extract the total RNA, and its quality was then checked on an Agilent 2100 Bioanalyzer. On the study overall, not on this receptor specifically: Sample size was not predetermined statistically, and investigators were not blinded to group allocation. Most of the expanded thyroid clonotypes with a frequency above 0.001 were also detected in blood, and it was suggested that the thyroid immune response may be reflected by blood repertoires. In cross-validation, the 13-signature model distinguished ophthalmopathy from stable hyperthyroidism with around 90% sensitivity and around 81% specificity, while in the test set the corresponding values were about 80% and 75%. In validation, the model predicted ophthalmopathy progression with 55% to 71% sensitivity and about 77% specificity; more than ten predicted patients were CT-confirmed with GO in a median of roughly 6.8 months.

This clonotype appeared many times. There is no known antigen for this receptor. The junction does not match germline at one end; this may be a read error. For repertoire sequencing, the TCR beta CDR3 regions were amplified from RNA transcripts. The first round of RT-PCR was done with HTBI primers and the Qiagen OneStep RT-PCR kit, and was followed by a second round of multiplex PCR, then size selection and purification. Sequencing of the libraries was carried out on an Illumina HiSeq2000 in paired-end mode with 100 bp reads. For the original study's pipeline: SOAPnuke was used for read processing, and reads with adapters, uncalled bases, a mean Phred below 15, or no exact constant-primer or identifier match were discarded. COPE v1.2.5 was used to merge high-quality paired reads. Each unique nucleotide sequence was treated as a clonotype, and MiTCR v1.1 was used to align the clonotypes to the IMGT TRB V, D and J references. The analysis was limited to V-J combinations with a frequency above 0.0001, which together covered 99.2% of repertoires. For each V-J combination, a TCR clonal expansion and chaos score was defined as F50 clonal expansion divided by the chaos observed in the TCRdist matrix. Welch's t-statistics and random forest were used to reduce features to about a dozen V-J combinations, which were fed into a naive Bayes classifier. The Morisita-Horn index was used to measure how similar the thyroid and blood repertoires were. TCRdb trimmed public reads at Q25 via fastp, called clones via MiXCR and kept in-frame beta chains. Rows matching on CDR3 protein sequence are summarized as one entry with the most common DNA and genes. TCRdb's processing, not the study's, gives the V and J calls here. Recorded for this sample are around 340,000 distinct CDR3 sequences; roughly a sixth of them occurred a single time. The ten largest clones add up to around 12% of the sample.

From cysteine to phenylalanine, the CDR3 is 14 amino acids long. Only the CDR3 DNA stays, 42 bases, in frame from base 1. CDR1 ENHRY and CDR2 SYGVKD were looked up in the germline V gene. The sample taken for sequencing was peripheral blood. The receptor's source is an adult man with Graves' ophthalmopathy. The sequence joins TRBV10-3 to TRBJ1-2; TRBD1 fits 8 bases in the junction. The sequenced DNA: TGTGCCGTCGGGGGACAGGCCCTTAACTATGGCCACACCTTC. It encodes CAVGGQALNYGHTF.